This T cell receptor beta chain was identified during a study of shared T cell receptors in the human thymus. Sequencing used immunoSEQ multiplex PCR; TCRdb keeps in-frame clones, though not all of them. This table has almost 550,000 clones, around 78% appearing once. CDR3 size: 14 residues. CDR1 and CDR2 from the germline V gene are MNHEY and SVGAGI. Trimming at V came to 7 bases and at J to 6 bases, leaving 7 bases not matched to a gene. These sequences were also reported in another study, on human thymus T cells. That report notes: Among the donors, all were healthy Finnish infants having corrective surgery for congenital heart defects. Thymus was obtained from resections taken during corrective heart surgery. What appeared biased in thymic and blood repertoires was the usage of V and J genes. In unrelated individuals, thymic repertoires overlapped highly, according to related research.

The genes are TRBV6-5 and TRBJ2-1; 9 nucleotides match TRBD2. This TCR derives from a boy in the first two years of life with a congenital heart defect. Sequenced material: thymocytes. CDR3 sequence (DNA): TGTGCCAGCACCCCGGGACTAGCAGTCAATGAGCAGTTCTTC. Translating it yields CASTPGLAVNEQFF.